Below are 9 T cell receptor beta chains sequenced from a single sample in a study of blood T cell repertoires in COVID-19. TCRdb's copy holds only in-frame clones and misses some; the assay was immunoSEQ multiplex PCR. The table has tens of thousands of clones, more than 85% seen once. Sequencing was carried out using peripheral blood. These receptors were taken from a man aged 50-60 years with active COVID-19.

The chain employs TRBV7-9 and TRBJ2-1; 9 positions agree with TRBD1. J gave up 9 bases and V 3 bases, and 6 bases lay outside the gene matches. Looked up from germline, CDR1 is SEHNR and CDR2 is FQNEAQ (reference sequence). CDR3 length: 14 amino acids. The CDR3 loop is CASSFGTGLVEQFF. The CDR3 DNA sequence: TGTGCCAGCAGCTTCGGGACAGGGCTTGTTGAGCAGTTCTTC.

This chain connects TRBV7-9 to TRBJ2-1; 7 nucleotides agree with TRBD1. The CDR3 is made up of 15 amino acids. The germline V gene has CDR1 SEHNR and CDR2 FQNEAQ (reference sequence). J was trimmed by 6 bases and V by 5 bases; bases with no gene match: 10. The CDR3: CASSTGQEKFNEQFF. As DNA, the CDR3 is TGTGCCAGCAGCACCGGACAGGAGAAGTTCAATGAGCAGTTCTTC.

This clone has just one count. The chain uses TRBV7-2 and TRBJ2-4; 11 bases agree with TRBD2. Trimming at V came to 6 bases and at J to 4 bases, leaving 5 bases not matched to a gene. CDR1 and CDR2 from the germline V gene are SGHTA and FQGNSA. The CDR3 extends over 15 amino acids. The CDR3 sequence is CASSLLAGGKNIQYF. The CDR3 DNA reads TGTGCCAGCAGTTTGTTAGCGGGAGGGAAAAACATTCAGTACTTC.

CDR3 in DNA: TGTGCCAGTAGTATAGCCCCAGGGACTTATGGCTACACCTTC. Protein product: CASSIAPGTYGYTF. The chain recombines TRBV19 with TRBJ1-2; a weak D match, TRBD1 (5 bases). The CDR3 has 14 residues. Deletions cut 1 base from V and 5 bases from J, with 11 bases between. Germline V gene sequence: CDR1 LNHDA, CDR2 SQIVND (reference sequence).

In DNA, the CDR3 is TGTGCCTGGAGTGGGGGGCAGTCGAATCAGCCCCAGCATTTT. It codes for CAWSGGQSNQPQHF. This chain uses TRBV30 with TRBJ1-5, with D maybe TRBD1 (6 bases). The V gene lost 1 base and the J gene lost 4 bases, with 11 bases spanning the gap. Germline V gene data show CDR1 as GTSNPN and CDR2 as SVGIG (reference sequence). The CDR3 extends over 14 amino acids. Looking up the rest from reference TRBV30 and TRBJ1-5 gives the full variable domain: SQTIHQWPATLVQPVGSPLSLECTVEGTSNPNLYWYRQAAGRGLQLLFYSVGIGQISSEVPQNLSASRPQDRQFILSSKKLLLSDSGFYLCAWSGGQSNQPQHFGDGTRLSIL.

The V gene is TRBV10-3, the J gene TRBJ2-3, with D tentatively TRBD2 (6 bases). This CDR3 comprises 15 residues. Germline CDR1 ENHRY, CDR2 SYGVKD. The V end was cut by 6 bases, the J end by 0 bases, with 13 bases between. The CDR3 here is CAISQDRGSTDTQYF. DNA of the CDR3: TGTGCCATCAGCCAAGACCGGGGGAGCACAGATACGCAGTATTTT.

The V and J genes are TRBV5-6 and TRBJ1-5; possible D gene TRBD1, 6 bases. The CDR3 runs to 16 residues. Germline V gene sequence: CDR1 SGHDT, CDR2 YYEEEE. Trimming left V 0 bases short and J 6 bases short, with 16 bases between. The CDR3 sequence: CASSLGGGRGGQPQHF. DNA for the CDR3: TGTGCCAGCAGCTTGGGAGGGGGACGGGGGGGTCAGCCCCAGCATTTT. The complete variable domain, with remaining parts taken from reference TRBV5-6 and TRBJ1-5, reads DAGVTQSPTHLIKTRGQQVTLRCSPKSGHDTVSWYQQALGQGPQFIFQYYEEEERQRGNFPDRFSGHQFPNYSSELNVNALLLGDSALYLCASSLGGGRGGQPQHFGDGTRLSIL.

The chain has TRBV7-2 and TRBJ2-7; TRBD2 matches at 7 bases. V trimming: 5 bases; J trimming: 0 bases; junction bases outside the gene matches: 10. CDR3 length: 16 amino acids. The germline gives CDR1 SGHTA, CDR2 FQGNSA. The CDR3 protein is CASSPQLAGTSYEQYF. The CDR3 coding sequence is TGTGCCAGCAGCCCGCAGTTAGCGGGCACCTCCTACGAGCAGTACTTC.

This chain uses TRBV18 with TRBJ2-7; 8 nucleotides align to TRBD1. V was pared by 3 bases and J by 6 bases, with 4 bases of the junction left unmatched. CDR3 length equals 13 residues. Germline assignment: CDR1 KGHSH and CDR2 LQKENI. CDR3 protein: CASSPPQGAEQYF. CDR3 sequence (DNA): TGTGCCAGCTCACCTCCGCAGGGGGCCGAGCAGTACTTC.